Detailed here is one TCR beta chain. Its antigen is currently unknown. The data were obtained in a study of CD8 T cells in Susac syndrome. Whole-study findings and limits: The TCR sequencing and HLA analysis in the study involved a relatively small number of individuals, as the study acknowledged.

The RNA input was about 0.45 to 1 ug, and it was reverse transcribed with random hexamers. Multiplex immunoSEQ PCR targeted 54 Vbeta and 13 Jbeta TCR beta segments. A single record per CDR3 protein comes from TCRdb applying MiXCR to the immunoSEQ multiplex PCR reads. The sample records about 76,000 distinct CDR3 sequences, around 90% being singletons. The CDR3 length is 16 residues. Germline CDR1 is LNHNV and CDR2 is YYDKDF (reference sequence). V lost 5 bases, J lost 0 bases, and 16 bases lay in between. TEMRA cells were FACS-enriched, while CD8+ and CD4+ T cells were negatively isolated. This chain connects TRBV15 to TRBJ2-5, with D possibly being TRBD1 or TRBD2 (5 bases each). Sequences were obtained from CD8+ T cells from PBMCs. The origin of this receptor is a human donor with multiple sclerosis. The CDR3 is CATSSRDLNHQETQYF. The CDR3 DNA follows: TGTGCCACCAGCTCCCGGGACCTAAACCACCAAGAGACCCAGTACTTC.